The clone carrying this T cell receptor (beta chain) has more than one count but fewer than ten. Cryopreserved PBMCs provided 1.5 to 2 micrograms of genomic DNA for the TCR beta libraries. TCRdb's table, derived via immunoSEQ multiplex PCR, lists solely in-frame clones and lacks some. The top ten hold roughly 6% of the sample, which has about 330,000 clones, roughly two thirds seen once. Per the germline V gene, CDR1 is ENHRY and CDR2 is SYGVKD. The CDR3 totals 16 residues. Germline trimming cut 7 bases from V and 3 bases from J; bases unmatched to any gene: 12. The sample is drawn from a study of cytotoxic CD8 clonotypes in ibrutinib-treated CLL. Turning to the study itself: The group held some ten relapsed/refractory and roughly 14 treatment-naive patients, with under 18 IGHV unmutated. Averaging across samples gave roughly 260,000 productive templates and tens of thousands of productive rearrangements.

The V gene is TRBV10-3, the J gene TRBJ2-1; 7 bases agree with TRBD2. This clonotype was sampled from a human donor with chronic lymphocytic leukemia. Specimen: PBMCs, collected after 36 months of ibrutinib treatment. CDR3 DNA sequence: TGTGCCATCACCGACCTGGAGCGGGGCAACTACAATGAGCAGTTCTTC. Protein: CAITDLERGNYNEQFF.